These T cell receptor beta chains were read from a single sample in a study of Graves' ophthalmopathy and Graves' hyperthyroidism. TCRdb re-called the multiplex PCR reads through MiXCR, storing one row per CDR3 protein. In the table there are about 740,000 distinct CDR3 sequences, roughly two fifths of which are singletons. Sequencing input: peripheral blood. The receptors shown here come from an adult man with Graves' ophthalmopathy. Each CDR3 is given without its conserved first and last residue. Size tells how often a clone was seen (once, few, many) or the class of an expanded clone, and some rows leave it out.

clone size | J gene | CDR3 length | V gene | CDR3 protein
few | TRBJ1-5 | 12 | TRBV10-3 | ASSEEAGFSPQH
many | TRBJ2-7 | 11 | TRBV29-1 | SVEDQASYEQY
few | TRBJ1-2 | 10 | TRBV9 | ASSGGQAGYT
- | TRBJ1-5 | 11 | TRBV15 | ATQGGGYQPQH
- | TRBJ1-2 | 13 | TRBV25-1 | ASSGPGQGRYGYT
- | TRBJ1-1 | 15 | TRBV6-2/TRBV6-3 | ASSYSSVQYMNTEAF
- | TRBJ2-7 | 11 | TRBV20-1 | SAKPLSSYEQY
- | TRBJ1-2 | 9 | TRBV10-3 | ASSRGNGYT
- | TRBJ1-4 | 12 | TRBV12-3/TRBV12-4 | ASSHPPQGGKLF
- | TRBJ2-2 | 14 | TRBV7-9 | ASSLRGLANTGELL
many | TRBJ2-5 | 8 | TRBV29-1 | SVGEETQY
- | TRBJ2-7 | 15 | TRBV10-3 | ASSYLRAGVQGYEQY
few | TRBJ2-6 | 14 | TRBV7-9 | ASSIRGLSGANVLT
- | TRBJ1-4 | 11 | TRBV7-2 | ASSWGTGEKLF
many | TRBJ1-1 | 12 | TRBV7-9 | ASSLERGSTEAF
many | TRBJ1-4 | 14 | TRBV15 | ATSRAFGWGDEKLF
few | TRBJ2-7 | 12 | TRBV4-3 | ASSLQAVGYEQY
many | TRBJ1-1 | 12 | TRBV20-1 | SARVGSMNTEAF
many | TRBJ1-6 | 13 | TRBV7-3 | ASSLDGQGGSPLH
- | TRBJ2-2 | 12 | TRBV25-1 | ASSRLAGNGELF
many | TRBJ2-5 | 9 | TRBV16 | ASKEFETQY
few | TRBJ2-7 | 11 | TRBV14 | ASSLYSPYEQY
- | TRBJ1-2 | 13 | TRBV12-3/TRBV12-4 | ASSAAPKPNYGYT
- | TRBJ2-6 | 6 | TRBV7-9 | ASSVQT
- | TRBJ2-7 | 14 | TRBV7-2 | ASSLVLTSGRAKQY
many | TRBJ2-5 | 13 | TRBV29-1 | SARLAGGNMETQY
few | TRBJ2-2 | 14 | TRBV25-1 | ASSYPGSSNTGELF
few | TRBJ1-6 | 15 | TRBV7-2 | ASSSNPMRAVYSPLH
few | TRBJ1-2 | 12 | TRBV6-5 | ASSYSQRNYGYT
- | TRBJ1-6 | 13 | TRBV6-6 | ASSYRDRGFSPLH
- | TRBJ2-7 | 12 | TRBV2 | ASSSGARSYEQY
- | TRBJ1-6 | 14 | TRBV11-1 | ASSTERTVSRSPLH
few | TRBJ1-4 | 17 | TRBV7-2 | ASSPQGQPALATNEKLF
- | TRBJ1-1 | 12 | TRBV7-8 | ASSSPSGNTEAF
many | TRBJ2-7 | 9 | TRBV29-1 | SVSQGDEQY
- | TRBJ2-7 | 13 | TRBV5-4 | ASSGAASKPYEQY
many | TRBJ1-6 | 14 | TRBV10-3 | AISEVGTDINSPLH
- | TRBJ2-5 | 14 | TRBV15 | ATSRGTGLILETQY
many | TRBJ2-5 | 12 | TRBV7-2 | ASSLGGWVETQY
many | TRBJ2-6 | 17 | TRBV29-1 | SVEEFVGQGTSGANVLT
- | TRBJ1-4 | 11 | TRBV6-5 | ASRGVQGEKLF
- | TRBJ2-2 | 12 | TRBV19 | ATGRQGNTGELF
few | TRBJ2-7 | 11 | TRBV2 | ASTGRERDEQY
few | TRBJ1-5 | 14 | TRBV7-8 | ASSLGSGTGDQPQH
- | TRBJ2-7 | 12 | TRBV6-5 | ASSYSTETYEQY
few | TRBJ1-2 | 13 | TRBV12-3/TRBV12-4 | ASSLGTGGNYGYT
- | TRBJ1-2 | 12 | TRBV6-1 | ASSEDGTRNGYT
many | TRBJ2-5 | 12 | TRBV9 | ASSVAQGSETQY
- | TRBJ1-4 | 14 | TRBV20-1 | SVQDRGLATNEKLF
many | TRBJ2-5 | 11 | TRBV7-9 | ASSPPAGETQY
- | TRBJ2-2 | 13 | TRBV9 | ASSVSGGVSGELF
once | TRBJ2-7 | 17 | TRBV7-9 | ASSFGGYIDRADAYEQY
many | TRBJ1-2 | 12 | TRBV9 | ASSGNGLHYGYT
few | TRBJ2-7 | 14 | TRBV19 | ASSGLAGGPDNEQY
- | TRBJ2-5 | 11 | TRBV20-1 | SARDSGKETQY
- | TRBJ1-1 | 12 | TRBV20-1 | SARLGRVETEAF
- | TRBJ2-7 | 11 | TRBV20-1 | SGASGDNHEQY
- | TRBJ2-2 | 14 | TRBV25-1 | ASSWGGTGATGELF